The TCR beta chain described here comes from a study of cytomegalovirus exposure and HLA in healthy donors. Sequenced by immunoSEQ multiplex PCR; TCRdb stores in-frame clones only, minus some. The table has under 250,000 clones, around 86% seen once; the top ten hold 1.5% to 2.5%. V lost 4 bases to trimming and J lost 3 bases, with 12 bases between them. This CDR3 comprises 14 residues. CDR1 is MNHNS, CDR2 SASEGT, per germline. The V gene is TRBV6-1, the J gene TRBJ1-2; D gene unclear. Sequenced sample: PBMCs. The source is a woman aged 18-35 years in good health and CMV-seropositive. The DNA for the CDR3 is TGTGCCAGCAGTGTTCGGGGTCGAGACTATGGCTACACCTTC. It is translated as CASSVRGRDYGYTF.